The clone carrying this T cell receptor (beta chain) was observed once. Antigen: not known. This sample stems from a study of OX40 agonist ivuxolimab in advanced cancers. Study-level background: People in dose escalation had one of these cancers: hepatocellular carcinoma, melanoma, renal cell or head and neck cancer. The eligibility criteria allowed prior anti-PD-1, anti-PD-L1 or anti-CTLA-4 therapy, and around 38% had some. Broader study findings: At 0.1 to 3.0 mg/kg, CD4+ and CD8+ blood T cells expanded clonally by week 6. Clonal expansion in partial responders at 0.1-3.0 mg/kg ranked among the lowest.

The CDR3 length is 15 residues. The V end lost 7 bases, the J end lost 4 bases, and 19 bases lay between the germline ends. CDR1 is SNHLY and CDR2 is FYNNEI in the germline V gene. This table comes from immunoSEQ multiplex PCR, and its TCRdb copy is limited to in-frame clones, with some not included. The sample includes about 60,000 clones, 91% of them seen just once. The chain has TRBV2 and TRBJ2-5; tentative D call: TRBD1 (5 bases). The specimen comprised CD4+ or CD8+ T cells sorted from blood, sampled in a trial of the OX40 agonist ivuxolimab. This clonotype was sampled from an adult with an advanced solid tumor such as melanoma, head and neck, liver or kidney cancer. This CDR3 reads CASNPLGAQGETQYF. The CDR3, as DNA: TGTGCCAGCAATCCGTTAGGGGCCCAAGGAGAGACCCAGTACTTC.